The rows below give T cell receptor beta chains drawn from one sample of a study of cytomegalovirus exposure and HLA in healthy donors. Profiling relied on immunoSEQ multiplex PCR, and the TCRdb table lists in-frame clones only, not all of them. The sample lists 100,000 to 150,000 clones; roughly 75% were seen once. The sample taken for sequencing was PBMCs. The receptors shown here come from a woman aged 45-65 years in good health and CMV-seronegative. The conserved cysteine and the conserved F or W are not part of the CDR3 here. Clone size is shown for a subset of rows, as once, few, many or a class of expanded clone.

v_call	j_call	clone_size	cdr3_aa
TRBV7-9	TRBJ2-2	NA	ASSPLRGTGELF
TRBV6-1	TRBJ2-6	NA	ASTSSGANVLT
TRBV9	TRBJ1-4	NA	ASSVGQGEAIEKLF
TRBV28	TRBJ1-4	NA	ASSFGGHYEKLF
TRBV6-4	TRBJ2-1	NA	ASSPSGIYNEQF
TRBV6-1	TRBJ2-7	NA	ASSERVSYEQY
TRBV5-4	TRBJ2-1	few	ASSSVLGLAGNEQF
TRBV7-2	TRBJ2-3	few	ASSSISSGRTDTQY
TRBV18	TRBJ2-5	NA	ASSPPLDRYQETQY
TRBV5-1	TRBJ2-7	NA	ASSPGTGSYEQY
TRBV7-2	TRBJ1-1	few	ASSLLRGTEAF
TRBV6-6	TRBJ2-1	NA	ASSFRTGSGNEQF
TRBV5-4	TRBJ2-7	NA	ASSAASRTSGVTYEQY
TRBV7-9	TRBJ1-2	few	AGSLGTGDPYGYT
TRBV7-2	TRBJ1-2	NA	ASTTVSNYGYT
TRBV28	TRBJ2-3	NA	ASSLRRTGGGGDTQY
TRBV5-1	TRBJ1-1	NA	ASSRTGTEAF
TRBV11-3	TRBJ2-1	NA	ASSIAWGDEQF
TRBV29-1	TRBJ1-5	NA	SVATGSGQPQH
TRBV4-2	TRBJ2-2	NA	ASSQEVRAGGSDTGELF
TRBV10-3	TRBJ2-7	NA	AIRTNYEQY
TRBV2	TRBJ1-1	NA	ASSEGRGGYTEAF
TRBV25-1	TRBJ2-1	NA	ASSEYRDYFSDEQF
TRBV7-2	TRBJ2-2	NA	ASSPHSGRVNTGELF
TRBV19	TRBJ1-1	NA	ASGPGVGAF
TRBV28	TRBJ2-5	few	ASSGTVQETQY
TRBV6-6	TRBJ2-5	once	ASIAGTRDETQY
TRBV18	TRBJ1-1	NA	ASSPQSLGGTEAF
TRBV6-1	TRBJ2-7	NA	ASSDTSTGGFNEQY
TRBV10-3	TRBJ2-1	NA	AISVRSGLAGNEQF
TRBV27	TRBJ2-5	once	ASSFEGAETQY
TRBV21-1	TRBJ2-7	NA	ASRHTSGRAYEQY
TRBV7-6	TRBJ2-1	few	ASSSPPAGDPSNNEQF
TRBV30	TRBJ1-1	few	ASTGGRAEAF
TRBV2	TRBJ1-2	NA	ASSNRGAGIEANYGYT
TRBV7-2	TRBJ1-2	once	ASSLTGQAINYGYT
TRBV7-9	TRBJ1-4	NA	SSSPREGPTNEKLF